This T cell receptor (beta chain) was captured in a study of OX40 agonist ivuxolimab in advanced cancers. The CDR3 totals 17 residues. V was pared by 0 bases and J by 3 bases, with 9 bases of the junction left unmatched. CDR1 and CDR2 (germline): SGDLS, YYNGEE. General observations from the study: CD8+ T cells were the subset that, on average, had more expanded clones than CD4+.

Only in-frame clones appear in the TCRdb table, and some are missing; sequencing was by immunoSEQ multiplex PCR. The repertoire includes around 74,000 clones, approximately 90% of them detected once, and about 10% sits in the top ten. As to this clone: Its cognate antigen is unknown.

The sample in question was CD4+ or CD8+ T cells sorted from blood, obtained in a trial of the OX40 agonist ivuxolimab. V gene TRBV9 combines with J gene TRBJ2-3; 8 bases align to TRBD2. The source of this sequence is an adult with an advanced solid tumor such as melanoma, head and neck, liver or kidney cancer. CDR3 DNA: TGTGCCAGCAGCGTAGGTGGTCTGGCGGGGGGTACAGATACGCAGTATTTT. This codes for CASSVGGLAGGTDTQYF. The variable domain in full, completed from reference TRBV9 and TRBJ2-3, reads DSGVTQTPKHLITATGQRVTLRCSPRSGDLSVYWYQQSLDQGLQFLIQYYNGEERAKGNILERFSAQQFPDLHSELNLSSLELGDSALYFCASSVGGLAGGTDTQYFGPGTRLTVL.